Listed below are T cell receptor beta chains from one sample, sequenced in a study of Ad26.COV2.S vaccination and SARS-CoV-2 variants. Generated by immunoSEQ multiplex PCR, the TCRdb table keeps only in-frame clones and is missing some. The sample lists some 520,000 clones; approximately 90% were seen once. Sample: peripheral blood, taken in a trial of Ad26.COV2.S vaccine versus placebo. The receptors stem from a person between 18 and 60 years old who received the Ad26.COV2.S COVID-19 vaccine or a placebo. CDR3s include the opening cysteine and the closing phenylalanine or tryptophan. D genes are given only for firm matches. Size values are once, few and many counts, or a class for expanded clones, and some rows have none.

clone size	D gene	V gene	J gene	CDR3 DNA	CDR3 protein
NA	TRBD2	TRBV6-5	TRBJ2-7	TGTGCCAGCAAAATAGGACTAGCGGGAGTCGAGCAGTACTTC	CASKIGLAGVEQYF
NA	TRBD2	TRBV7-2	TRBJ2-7	TGTGCCAGCAGCTTAGGGCTAGCGGGAGTCGGGACCTACGAGCAGTACTTC	CASSLGLAGVGTYEQYF
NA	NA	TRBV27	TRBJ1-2	TGTGCCAGCAGTTTATCGGGGGAGGGTAGCTACACCTTC	CASSLSGEGSYTF
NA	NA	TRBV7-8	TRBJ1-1	TGTGCCAGCAGCCTAGTTACAGGCCCCACTGAAGCTTTCTTT	CASSLVTGPTEAFF
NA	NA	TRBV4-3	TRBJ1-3	TGCGCCAGCAGCCAGGCTCGGTTTGGAAACACCATATATTTT	CASSQARFGNTIYF
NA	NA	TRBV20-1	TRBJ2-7	TGCAGTGCTAGTTGGCTGTCCGCCTACGAGCAGTACTTC	CSASWLSAYEQYF
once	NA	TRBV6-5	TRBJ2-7	TGTGCCAGCACCACGAATCAGGGAACCTACGAGCAGTACTTC	CASTTNQGTYEQYF
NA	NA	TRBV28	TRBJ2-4	TGTGCCAGCAGCCTCTGGGGAAACATTCAGTACTTC	CASSLWGNIQYF
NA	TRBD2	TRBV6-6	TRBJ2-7	TGTGCCAGCAGTAATCTAGCGGGAGGCTACGAGCAGTACTTC	CASSNLAGGYEQYF
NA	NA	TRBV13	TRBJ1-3	TGTGCCAGCAGCTTAAATAGAGGGCGAGTGGGAAACACCATATATTTT	CASSLNRGRVGNTIYF
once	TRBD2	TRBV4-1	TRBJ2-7	TGCGCCAGCAGCCAGGACGGGACTAGCGCTGACGGAGAGCAGTACTTC	CASSQDGTSADGEQYF
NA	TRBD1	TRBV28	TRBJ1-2	TGTGCCAGCAGAACTACAGGGGGCGCCCGGGGCTACACCTTC	CASRTTGGARGYTF
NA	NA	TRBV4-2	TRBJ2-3	TGTGCCAGCAGCCAACCCTCGACAGATACGCAGTATTTT	CASSQPSTDTQYF
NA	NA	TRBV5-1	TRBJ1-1	TGCGCCAGCAGCTTGCGGATCATGAACACTGAAGCTTTCTTT	CASSLRIMNTEAFF
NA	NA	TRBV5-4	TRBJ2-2	TGTGCCAGCAGCGCCGGGACTGCGAACACCGGGGAGCTGTTTTTT	CASSAGTANTGELFF
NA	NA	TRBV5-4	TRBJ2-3	TGTGCCAGCAGCTCAGGAGGGGTGGGCACAGATACGCAGTATTTT	CASSSGGVGTDTQYF
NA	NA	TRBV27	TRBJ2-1	TGTGCCAGCAGTCTTATAGGCCCCCGAGGGAGCTCCTACAATGAGCAGTTCTTC	CASSLIGPRGSSYNEQFF
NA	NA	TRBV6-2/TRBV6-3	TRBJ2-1	TGTGCCAGCAGACCTCGGTGGCAGGCGAATGAGCAGTTCTTC	CASRPRWQANEQFF
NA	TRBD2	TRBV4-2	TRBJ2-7	TGTGCCAGCAGCCAGGGACTAGCGGGAGGGCCTCTCTCCTACGAGCAGTACTTC	CASSQGLAGGPLSYEQYF
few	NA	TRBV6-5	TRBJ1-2	TGTGCCAGCAGTTACGGCCAGCATGGCTACACCTTC	CASSYGQHGYTF
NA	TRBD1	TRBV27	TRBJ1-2	TGTGCCAGCCGGCCGGGACAGGGAGATTATGGCTACACCTTC	CASRPGQGDYGYTF
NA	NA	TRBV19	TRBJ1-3	TGTGCCAGCACCCGGTGGGACACCATATATTTT	CASTRWDTIYF
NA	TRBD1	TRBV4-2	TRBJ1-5	TGTGCCAGCAGCCAAGAAGACAGGGGACCCACGCCCCAGCATTTT	CASSQEDRGPTPQHF
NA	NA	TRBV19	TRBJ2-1	TGTGCCAGTAGTATCCCTGAGCGTACGGAGCAGTTCTTC	CASSIPERTEQFF
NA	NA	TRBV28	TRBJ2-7	TGTGCCAGCAGTTTATTTCCCTTCGAGCAGTACTTC	CASSLFPFEQYF
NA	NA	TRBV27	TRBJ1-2	TGTGCCAGCAGTTTATCGGCGACAACCCTAAACTATGGCTACACCTTC	CASSLSATTLNYGYTF
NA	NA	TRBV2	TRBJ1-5	TGTGCCAGCAGTGAGGGGGGGAATCAGCCCCAGCATTTT	CASSEGGNQPQHF
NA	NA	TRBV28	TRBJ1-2	TGTGCCAGCAGTTCTGTGGAGGCCCGCAGGGACTATGGCTACACCTTC	CASSSVEARRDYGYTF
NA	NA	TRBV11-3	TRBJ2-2	TGTGCCAGCAGTCCGGTCCGGGGGCCAACCGGGGAGCTGTTTTTT	CASSPVRGPTGELFF
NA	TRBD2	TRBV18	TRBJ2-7	TGTGCCAGCTCACCCCAGACTAGCGGCCAATACGAGCAGTACTTC	CASSPQTSGQYEQYF
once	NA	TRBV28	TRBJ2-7	TGTGCCAGCAGTTCCAGGACCGCCACCTACGAGCAGTACTTC	CASSSRTATYEQYF
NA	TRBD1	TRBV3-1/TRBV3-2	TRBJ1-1	TGTGCCAGCAGCCGCTTTACAGGGGGACCTGAAGCTTTCTTT	CASSRFTGGPEAFF
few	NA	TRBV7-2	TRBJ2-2	TGTGCCAGCAGCTTGCCCCCCAGGGCCGGGGACACCGGGGAGCTGTTTTTT	CASSLPPRAGDTGELFF
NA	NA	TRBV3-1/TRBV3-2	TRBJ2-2	TGTGCCAGCAGCCACCCCTCTCGAGGATCGGCCGGGGAGCTGTTTTTT	CASSHPSRGSAGELFF
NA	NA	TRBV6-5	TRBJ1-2	TGTGCCAGCAGGGGCAGCTCATCCTATGGCTACACCTTC	CASRGSSSYGYTF
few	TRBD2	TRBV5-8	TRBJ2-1	TGTGCCACCACAGACTCGAGACTAGCGGGAGGGGCGTACAATGAGCAGTTCTTC	CATTDSRLAGGAYNEQFF
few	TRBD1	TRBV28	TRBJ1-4	TGTGCCAGCATGTCCCTGGACAGGGTTACTGAAAAACTGTTTTTT	CASMSLDRVTEKLFF
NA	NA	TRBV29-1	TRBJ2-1	TGCAGCGTTGAGGGGGACGACTACAATGAGCAGTTCTTC	CSVEGDDYNEQFF
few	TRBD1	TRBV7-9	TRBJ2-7	TGTGCCAGCAGCGACAGGGGAGGCTACGAGCAGTACTTC	CASSDRGGYEQYF
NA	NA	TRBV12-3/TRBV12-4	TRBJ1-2	TGTGCCAGCAGTCGGGCGCAGGGTGGCTACACCTTC	CASSRAQGGYTF